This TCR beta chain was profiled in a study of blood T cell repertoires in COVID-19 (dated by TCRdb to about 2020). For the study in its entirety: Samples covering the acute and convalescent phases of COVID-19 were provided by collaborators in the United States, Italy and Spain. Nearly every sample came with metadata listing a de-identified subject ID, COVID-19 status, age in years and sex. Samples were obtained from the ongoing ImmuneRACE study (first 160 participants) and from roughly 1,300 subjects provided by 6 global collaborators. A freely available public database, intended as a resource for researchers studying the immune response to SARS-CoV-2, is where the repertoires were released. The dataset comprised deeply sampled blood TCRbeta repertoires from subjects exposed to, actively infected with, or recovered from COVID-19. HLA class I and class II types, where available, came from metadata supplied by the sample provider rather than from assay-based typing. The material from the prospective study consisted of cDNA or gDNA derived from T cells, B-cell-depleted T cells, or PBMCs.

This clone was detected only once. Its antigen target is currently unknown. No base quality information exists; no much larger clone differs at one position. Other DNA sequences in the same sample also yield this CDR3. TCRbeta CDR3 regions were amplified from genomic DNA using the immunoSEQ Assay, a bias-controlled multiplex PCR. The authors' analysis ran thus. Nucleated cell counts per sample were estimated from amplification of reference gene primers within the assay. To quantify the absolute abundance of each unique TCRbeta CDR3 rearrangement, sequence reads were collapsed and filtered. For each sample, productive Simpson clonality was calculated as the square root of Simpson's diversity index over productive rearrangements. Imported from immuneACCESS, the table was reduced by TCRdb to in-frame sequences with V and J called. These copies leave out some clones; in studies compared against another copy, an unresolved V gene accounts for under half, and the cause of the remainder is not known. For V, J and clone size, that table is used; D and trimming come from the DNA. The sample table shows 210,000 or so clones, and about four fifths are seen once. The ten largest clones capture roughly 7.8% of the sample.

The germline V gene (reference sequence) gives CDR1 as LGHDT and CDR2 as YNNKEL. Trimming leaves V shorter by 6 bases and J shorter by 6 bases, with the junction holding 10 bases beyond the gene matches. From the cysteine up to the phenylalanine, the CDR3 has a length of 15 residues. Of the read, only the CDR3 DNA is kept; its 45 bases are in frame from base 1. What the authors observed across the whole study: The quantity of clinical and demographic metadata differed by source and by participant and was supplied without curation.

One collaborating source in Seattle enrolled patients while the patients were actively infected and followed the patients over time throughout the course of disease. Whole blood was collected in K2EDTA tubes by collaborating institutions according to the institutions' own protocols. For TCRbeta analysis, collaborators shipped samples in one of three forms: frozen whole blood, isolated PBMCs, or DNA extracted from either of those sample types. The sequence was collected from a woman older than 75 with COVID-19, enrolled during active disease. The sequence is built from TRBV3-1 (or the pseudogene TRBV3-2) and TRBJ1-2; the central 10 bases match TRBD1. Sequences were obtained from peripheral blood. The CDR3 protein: CASSSGTGDLHGYTF. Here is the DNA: TGTGCCAGCAGTTCCGGGACAGGGGATTTGCATGGCTACACCTTC.